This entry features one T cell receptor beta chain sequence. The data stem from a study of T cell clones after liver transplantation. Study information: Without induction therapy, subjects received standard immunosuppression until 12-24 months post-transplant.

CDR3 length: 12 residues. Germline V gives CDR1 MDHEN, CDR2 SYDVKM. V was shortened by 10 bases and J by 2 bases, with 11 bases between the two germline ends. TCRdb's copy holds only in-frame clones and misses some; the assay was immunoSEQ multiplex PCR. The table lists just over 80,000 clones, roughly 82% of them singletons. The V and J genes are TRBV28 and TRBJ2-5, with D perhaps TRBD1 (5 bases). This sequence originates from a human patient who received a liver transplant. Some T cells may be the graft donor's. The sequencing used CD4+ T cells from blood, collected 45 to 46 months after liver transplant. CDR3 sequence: CATSTAQETQYF. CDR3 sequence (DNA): TGTGCCACCTCGACAGCGCAAGAGACCCAGTACTTC.